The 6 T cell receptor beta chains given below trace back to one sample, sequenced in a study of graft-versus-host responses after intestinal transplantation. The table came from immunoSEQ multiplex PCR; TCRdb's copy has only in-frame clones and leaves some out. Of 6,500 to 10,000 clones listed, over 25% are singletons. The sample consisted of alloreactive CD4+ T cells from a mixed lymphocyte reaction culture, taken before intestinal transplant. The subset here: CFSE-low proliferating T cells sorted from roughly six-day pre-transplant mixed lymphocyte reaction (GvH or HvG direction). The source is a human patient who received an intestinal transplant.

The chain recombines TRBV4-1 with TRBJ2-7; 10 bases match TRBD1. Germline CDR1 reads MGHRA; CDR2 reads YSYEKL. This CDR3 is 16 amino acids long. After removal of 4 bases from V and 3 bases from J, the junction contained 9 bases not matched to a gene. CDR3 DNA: TGCGCCAGCAGCCCTAGGGGGACAGGGGAGTTCTACGAGCAGTACTTC. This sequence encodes CASSPRGTGEFYEQYF.

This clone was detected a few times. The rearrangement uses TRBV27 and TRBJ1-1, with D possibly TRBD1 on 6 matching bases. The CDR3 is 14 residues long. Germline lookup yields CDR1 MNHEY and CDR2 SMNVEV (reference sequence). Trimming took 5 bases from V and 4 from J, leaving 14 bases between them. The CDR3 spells CASSPQGRSTEAFF. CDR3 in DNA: TGTGCCAGCAGTCCCCAGGGGCGCAGCACTGAAGCTTTCTTT.

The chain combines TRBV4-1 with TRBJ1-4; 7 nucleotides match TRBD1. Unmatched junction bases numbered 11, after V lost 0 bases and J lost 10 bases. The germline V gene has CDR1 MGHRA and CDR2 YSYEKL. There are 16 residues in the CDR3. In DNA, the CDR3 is TGCGCCAGCAGCCAAGATAGGGGGGCAGGGGGGCGAAAACTGTTTTTT. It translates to CASSQDRGAGGRKLFF.

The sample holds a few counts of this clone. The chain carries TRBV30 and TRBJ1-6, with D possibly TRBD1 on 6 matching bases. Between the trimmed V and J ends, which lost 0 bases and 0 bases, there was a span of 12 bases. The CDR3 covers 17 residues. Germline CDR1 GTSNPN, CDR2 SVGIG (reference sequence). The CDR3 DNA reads TGTGCCTGGAGTGTACGTACAGGGAGCTCCTATAATTCACCCCTCCACTTT. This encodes CAWSVRTGSSYNSPLHF.

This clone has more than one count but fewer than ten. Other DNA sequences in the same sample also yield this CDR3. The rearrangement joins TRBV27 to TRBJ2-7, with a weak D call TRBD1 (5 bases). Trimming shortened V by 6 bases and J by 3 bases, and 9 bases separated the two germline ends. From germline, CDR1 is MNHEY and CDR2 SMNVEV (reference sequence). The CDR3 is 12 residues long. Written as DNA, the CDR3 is TGTGCCAGCAGATTAGACAGCTACGAGCAGTACTTC. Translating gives CASRLDSYEQYF.

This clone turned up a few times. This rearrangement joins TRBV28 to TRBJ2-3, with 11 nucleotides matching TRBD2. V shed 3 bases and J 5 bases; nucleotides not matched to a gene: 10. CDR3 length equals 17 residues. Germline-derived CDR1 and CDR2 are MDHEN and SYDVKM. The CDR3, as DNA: TGTGCCAGCAGTTTGAAGGCTAGCGGGGGGAGTTTAGATACGCAGTATTTT. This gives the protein CASSLKASGGSLDTQYF.